The 14 T cell receptor beta chains presented below share a single source sample, sequenced in a study of blood T cell repertoires in COVID-19. Sequencing used immunoSEQ multiplex PCR; TCRdb keeps in-frame clones, though not all of them. The repertoire consists of roughly 260,000 clones, with approximately 92% occurring once and the leading ten covering about 2.5%. The sample was peripheral blood. These receptors came from a person aged 18 to 29 with COVID-19, enrolled during active disease.

DNA for the CDR3: TGTGCCAGCAGCTTAGTCGGTCAGGCTGGGGAGACCCAGTACTTC. This translates into CASSLVGQAGETQYF. This chain links TRBV7-9 with TRBJ2-5; the D is unclear. Germline V lookup: CDR1 SEHNR, CDR2 FQNEAQ (reference sequence). The CDR3 has 15 residues. V was shortened by 1 base and J by 5 bases, with 14 bases between the two germline ends.

The chain uses TRBV28 and TRBJ2-7; 9 bases fit TRBD2. The V gene's germline CDR1 is MDHEN and CDR2 SYDVKM. With V trimmed by 4 bases and J by 3 bases, 10 bases remained unmatched. This CDR3 has 16 amino acids. The CDR3 loop reads CASSWAGGRRGYEQYF. CDR3 nucleotide sequence: TGTGCCAGCAGTTGGGCGGGAGGGCGCCGAGGCTACGAGCAGTACTTC.

The count of this clone is one. The rearrangement joins TRBV24-1 to TRBJ2-1; 7 nucleotides match TRBD2. Germline-derived CDR1 and CDR2 are KGHDR and SFDVKD. This CDR3 contains 13 residues. V shed 7 bases and J 7 bases; nucleotides not matched to a gene: 6. The CDR3 sequence is CATSGLVPNEQFF. For the CDR3, the DNA is TGTGCCACCAGCGGACTAGTTCCTAATGAGCAGTTCTTC.

This clone was seen once. The J gene is TRBJ1-4, the V gene TRBV5-1; 7 positions match TRBD1. CDR1 is SGHRS and CDR2 is YFSETQ in the germline V gene. CDR3 length: 15 amino acids. With 4 bases clipped from V and 5 bases from J, the junction kept 8 bases outside the gene matches. The CDR3 bases are TGCGCCAGCAGCATAGGGACAGTGCAGAATGAAAAACTGTTTTTT. Its protein product is CASSIGTVQNEKLFF. The variable domain in full, completed from reference TRBV5-1 and TRBJ1-4, reads KAGVTQTPRYLIKTRGQQVTLSCSPISGHRSVSWYQQTPGQGLQFLFEYFSETQRNKGNFPGRFSGRQFSNSRSEMNVSTLELGDSALYLCASSIGTVQNEKLFFGSGTQLSVL.

The table lists this clone with a few counts. This chain joins TRBV7-9 and TRBJ2-7; 9 nucleotides align to TRBD1. This CDR3 spans 15 amino acids. Germline lookup yields CDR1 SEHNR and CDR2 FQNEAQ (reference sequence). The trim removed 5 bases at V and 3 bases at J, leaving 8 bases unmatched. The CDR3 sequence is CASSTPGQGLYEQYF. The CDR3 DNA follows: TGTGCCAGCAGCACTCCGGGACAGGGCCTCTACGAGCAGTACTTC.

V is TRBV7-8 and J is TRBJ2-3, with D tentatively TRBD2 (6 bases). Germline V CDR1 and CDR2: SGHVS, FQNEAQ. The CDR3 length is 17 residues. Trimming shortened V by 0 bases and J by 8 bases, and 21 bases separated the two germline ends. CDR3 sequence (DNA): TGTGCCAGCAGCTTAGCACAACTAGGAGGGCGGGGTGGTACGCAGTATTTT. It encodes CASSLAQLGGRGGTQYF.

The gene calls are TRBV29-1 and TRBJ2-7, with 11 bases identical to TRBD1. J gave up 1 base and V 6 bases, and 5 bases lay outside the gene matches. Germline V lookup: CDR1 SQVTM, CDR2 ANQGSEA. This CDR3 is 14 amino acids long. This CDR3 reads CSVGGTGGSYEQYF. The CDR3, as DNA: TGCAGCGTGGGCGGGACAGGGGGTTCCTACGAGCAGTACTTC.

The gene calls are TRBV19 and TRBJ2-1; 8 bases fit TRBD2. V was clipped by 3 bases and J by 3 bases; unmatched bases: 7. Germline CDR1 LNHDA, CDR2 SQIVND (reference sequence). The CDR3 has 16 amino acids. The chain's CDR3 is CASSIGREAFYNEQFF. In DNA form, the CDR3 reads TGTGCCAGTAGTATTGGGCGGGAGGCATTCTACAATGAGCAGTTCTTC.

The J gene is TRBJ1-1, the V gene TRBV7-9; TRBD1 agrees at 7 bases. Germline assignment: CDR1 SEHNR and CDR2 FQNEAQ (reference sequence). The CDR3 is 12 residues long. The V segment lost 4 bases and the J segment 5 bases; nucleotides outside the gene matches: 1. The CDR3 loop reads CASSWGQTEAFF. In DNA form, the CDR3 reads TGTGCCAGCAGCTGGGGACAGACTGAAGCTTTCTTT.

The chain couples TRBV28 to TRBJ1-4; possible D gene TRBD1, 5 bases. The V gene lost 8 bases and the J gene lost 3 bases, with 25 bases spanning the gap. From germline, CDR1 is MDHEN and CDR2 SYDVKM. This CDR3 has 18 amino acids. The CDR3 nucleotides are TGTGCCAGCGGGGGAGAAGGGTCCCCGGGAGGGGCTAATGAAAAACTGTTTTTT. This gives the protein CASGGEGSPGGANEKLFF.

This sequence joins TRBV5-1 and TRBJ2-3, with TRBD1 matching 8 bases. The junction had 3 bases not matched to a gene; V was cut back by 0 bases and J by 3 bases. The germline V gene encodes CDR1 SGHRS and CDR2 YFSETQ. The CDR3 contains 15 residues. The CDR3 protein is CASSLAGGWTDTQYF. The CDR3 DNA reads TGCGCCAGCAGCTTGGCAGGGGGCTGGACAGATACGCAGTATTTT.

The V call is TRBV6-6, the J call TRBJ2-1, with 7 bases that match TRBD2. The V and J ends lost 8 bases and 8 bases, in that order; junction bases with no gene match: 12. This CDR3 spans 14 amino acids. The V gene's germline CDR1 is MNHNY and CDR2 SVGAGI (reference sequence). CDR3 nucleotide sequence: TGTGCCAGCTCGAGGCGGGAGTTCATCGATGAGCAGTTCTTC. Amino acids: CASSRREFIDEQFF.

This chain connects TRBV6-2 or TRBV6-3 to TRBJ2-7; tentative D call: TRBD1 (5 bases). The ends were cut back, 4 bases at V and 3 bases at J, with 10 bases in the middle. This CDR3 is built from 13 residues. Per the germline V gene, CDR1 is MNHEY and CDR2 is SVGEGT. CDR3 coding DNA: TGTGCCAGCAGTTCCCAGGGTGGCTACGAGCAGTACTTC. It translates to CASSSQGGYEQYF.

The chain carries TRBV7-9 and TRBJ2-1; 7 nucleotides line up with TRBD2. The junction had 13 bases not matched to a gene; V was cut back by 5 bases and J by 0 bases. This CDR3 is built from 18 residues. Germline V lookup: CDR1 SEHNR, CDR2 FQNEAQ (reference sequence). In DNA form, the CDR3 reads TGTGCCAGCAGCAATATGTGGGCTAGCGGACACTCCTACAATGAGCAGTTCTTC. This codes for CASSNMWASGHSYNEQFF.